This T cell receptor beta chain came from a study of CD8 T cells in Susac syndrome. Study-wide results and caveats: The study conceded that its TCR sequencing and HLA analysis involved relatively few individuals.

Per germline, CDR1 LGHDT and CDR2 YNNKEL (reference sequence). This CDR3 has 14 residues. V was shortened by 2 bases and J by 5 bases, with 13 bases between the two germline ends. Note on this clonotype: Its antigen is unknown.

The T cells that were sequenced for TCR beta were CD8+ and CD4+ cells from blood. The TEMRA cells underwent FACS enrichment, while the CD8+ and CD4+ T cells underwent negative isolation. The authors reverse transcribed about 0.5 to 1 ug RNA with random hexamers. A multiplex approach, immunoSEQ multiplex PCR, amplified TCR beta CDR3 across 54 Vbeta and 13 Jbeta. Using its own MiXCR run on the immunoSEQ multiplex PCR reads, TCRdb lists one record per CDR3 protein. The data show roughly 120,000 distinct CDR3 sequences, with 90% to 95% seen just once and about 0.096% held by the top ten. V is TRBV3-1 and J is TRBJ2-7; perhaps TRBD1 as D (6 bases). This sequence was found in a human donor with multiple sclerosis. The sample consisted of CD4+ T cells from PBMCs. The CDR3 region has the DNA TGTGCCAGCAGCCAAATTATTCAGGGGAACGAGCAGTACTTC. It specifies CASSQIIQGNEQYF.